The 26 T cell receptor beta chains listed next were all sequenced from one sample in a study of tumor T cells in aggressive B-cell lymphoma. Some clones are missing from TCRdb's copy, which holds only in-frame ones; the method was immunoSEQ multiplex PCR. The sample gives about 5,000 clones, roughly 80% of which show up once; roughly 4.5% is in the top ten. The sequencing input was tumor tissue. These receptors came from an adult with diffuse large B cell lymphoma.

This chain links TRBV7-8 with TRBJ1-1; D gene unclear. Germline V lookup: CDR1 SGHVS, CDR2 FQNEAQ. The V end was cut by 0 bases, the J end by 10 bases, with 12 bases between. The CDR3 is 13 amino acids. CDR3 sequence (DNA): TGTGCCAGCAGCTTAGCCCCCTTCGAGGGAGCTTTCTTT. Its protein is CASSLAPFEGAFF. The entire variable domain, with the rest obtained from reference TRBV7-8 and TRBJ1-1, is as follows: GAGVSQSPRYKVAKRGQDVALRCDPISGHVSLFWYQQALGQGPEFLTYFQNEAQLDKSGLPSDRFFAERPEGSVSTLKIQRTQQEDSAVYLCASSLAPFEGAFFGQGTRLTVV.

The rearrangement joins TRBV7-2 to TRBJ1-4; D might be TRBD1 (6 bases). Germline V gene data show CDR1 as SGHTA and CDR2 as FQGNSA. The CDR3 consists of 14 residues. V shed 4 bases and J shed 3 bases, with 9 bases lying between them. In DNA, the CDR3 is TGTGCCAGCAGCTCCCAGGGGTCTAATGAAAAACTGTTTTTT. It codes for CASSSQGSNEKLFF.

The chain links TRBV5-8 to TRBJ1-2; possibly TRBD1 for D (5 bases). The V gene's germline CDR1 is SGHTS and CDR2 YDEGEE. V dropped 4 bases and J dropped 6 bases, with 13 bases sitting between them. The CDR3 has 13 amino acids. The CDR3 sequence: CASSLTVGDGYTF. The CDR3 bases are TGTGCCAGCAGCCTGACAGTAGGGGATGGCTACACCTTC.

V and J are TRBV6-5 and TRBJ1-4; unclear D gene. Germline CDR1 is MNHEY and CDR2 is SVGAGI. Trimming took 4 bases from V and 3 from J, leaving 9 bases between them. The CDR3 is 14 residues long. The CDR3 coding sequence is TGTGCCAGCAGTTTCGGTTTACCTAATGAAAAACTGTTTTTT. Its protein is CASSFGLPNEKLFF.

This clone occurred a few times. The chain uses TRBV6-6 and TRBJ1-2; 9 positions match TRBD1. Losses at the gene ends were 2 bases for V and 8 bases for J; bases not matched to a gene: 9. The CDR3 is 15 amino acids. Germline CDR1 reads MNHNY; CDR2 reads SVGAGI (reference sequence). CDR3 nucleotides: TGTGCCAGCAGTTACACCGGGACAGGGATCGGAGGCTACACCTTC. It translates to CASSYTGTGIGGYTF.

J is TRBJ1-5 and V is TRBV9; D is possibly TRBD1 (6 bases). With 4 bases removed from V and 7 bases from J, the gap between germline ends came to 18 bases. Germline V lookup: CDR1 SGDLS, CDR2 YYNGEE. The CDR3 consists of 15 residues. For the CDR3, the DNA is TGTGCCAGCAGCCCGTGGGACAATCGGAGGCAGCCCCAGCATTTT. Translated: CASSPWDNRRQPQHF.

The chain carries TRBV7-6 and TRBJ2-5, with 9 bases that match TRBD1. The J call may be faulty, since TRBJ2-7 better matches the DNA end. The CDR3 contains 14 residues. Germline V gene lookup returns CDR1 SGHVS and CDR2 FNYEAQ. The CDR3 bases are TGTGCCAGCAGCTTAATGGGACAGGGCTACGAGCAGTACTTC. It yields the protein CASSLMGQGYEQYF.

The V call is TRBV7-2, the J call TRBJ1-1; 10 bases agree with TRBD1. CDR1 SGHTA and CDR2 FQGNSA come from the germline V gene. The J segment lost 4 bases and the V segment lost 3 bases, leaving 5 bases of the junction unmatched. This CDR3 comprises 15 residues. CDR3 sequence: CASSFRTGGGTEAFF. The CDR3 bases are TGTGCCAGCAGCTTCCGGACAGGGGGGGGCACTGAAGCTTTCTTT.

This clone was picked up a small number of times. The CDR3 region is CASSLTATNEKLFF. CDR3 DNA sequence: TGTGCCAGCAGCTTAACTGCAACTAATGAAAAACTGTTTTTT. This chain uses TRBV7-2 with TRBJ1-4; D unresolved. Per germline, CDR1 SGHTA and CDR2 FQGNSA. Trimming left V 2 bases short and J 0 bases short, with 4 bases between. There are 14 residues in the CDR3.

This clone has a single count. The chain employs TRBV28 and TRBJ2-2, with D possibly being TRBD2 (5 bases). The CDR3 sequence is 14 residues long. Germline V lookup: CDR1 MDHEN, CDR2 SYDVKM. Trimming pared 7 bases from V and 6 bases from J, leaving 15 bases between. The CDR3 bases are TGTGCCAGCATTGTGAGTGGAGGTTCCGGGGAGCTGTTTTTT. Protein sequence: CASIVSGGSGELFF.

The rearrangement uses TRBV4-1 and TRBJ2-5; TRBD2 matches at 7 bases. The J call may be incorrect, as the DNA end agrees better with TRBJ2-7. The CDR3 covers 15 residues. From germline, CDR1 is MGHRA and CDR2 YSYEKL. In DNA, the CDR3 is TGCGCCAGCAGCCAAGATTTGCTAGCGGCCTACGAGCAGTACTTC. Its protein product is CASSQDLLAAYEQYF.

The chain links TRBV27 to TRBJ2-7; a weak D match, TRBD2 (7 bases). Germline V gene data show CDR1 as MNHEY and CDR2 as SMNVEV (reference sequence). V was shortened by 5 bases and J by 3 bases, with 20 bases between the two germline ends. This CDR3 contains 16 residues. The CDR3 sequence is CASSPERPRGGYEQYF. The CDR3 DNA sequence: TGTGCCAGCAGTCCAGAACGCCCAAGGGGGGGCTACGAGCAGTACTTC.

This chain connects TRBV28 to TRBJ2-5; D might be TRBD1 (5 bases). The V end lost 2 bases, the J end lost 4 bases, and 8 bases lay between the germline ends. The CDR3 consists of 13 residues. Germline V gives CDR1 MDHEN, CDR2 SYDVKM. CDR3 sequence: CASSLRGRETQYF. CDR3 bases: TGTGCCAGCAGTTTAAGGGGCAGAGAGACCCAGTACTTC.

V is TRBV18 and J is TRBJ2-1; D unresolved. CDR3 length equals 13 residues. Germline CDR1 KGHSH, CDR2 LQKENI. The V and J ends lost 2 bases and 4 bases respectively, with 6 bases between them. The CDR3 loop reads CASSPDIYNEQFF. The CDR3, as DNA: TGTGCCAGCTCACCAGACATTTACAATGAGCAGTTCTTC.

To note about this clone: Different DNA sequences within this sample yield the same CDR3. Written as DNA, the CDR3 is TGCGCCAGCAGCTTCGAAGGGGATCAGCCCCAGCATTTT. Its translation is CASSFEGDQPQHF. The V call is TRBV5-1, the J call TRBJ1-5, with D possibly TRBD1 on 5 matching bases. Germline-derived CDR1 and CDR2 are SGHRS and YFSETQ. The length of the CDR3 is 13 residues. V was pared by 2 bases and J by 5 bases, with 8 bases between.

The V gene is TRBV27, the J gene TRBJ1-1; D ambiguous. The germline V and J ends were trimmed by 3 bases and 1 base, with 6 bases remaining between them. Germline assignment: CDR1 MNHEY and CDR2 SMNVEV (reference sequence). This CDR3 contains 13 residues. Here the CDR3 DNA reads TGTGCCAGCAGTTTGAGGTGGAACACTGAAGCTTTCTTT. Amino acid sequence: CASSLRWNTEAFF.

This rearrangement joins TRBV19 to TRBJ1-1; 8 bases line up with TRBD1. V dropped 6 bases and J dropped 5; count of bases not matched to a gene: 8. CDR1 LNHDA and CDR2 SQIVND come from the germline V gene (reference sequence). The CDR3 runs 14 residues. This CDR3 is CASSSTRGPTEAFF. The CDR3, as DNA: TGTGCCAGTAGCTCCACCAGGGGGCCTACTGAAGCTTTCTTT.

Concerning this clone: This sample includes further DNA sequences coding for the same CDR3. The genes are TRBV27 and TRBJ1-1, with D uncertain. The CDR3 sequence is 12 residues long. V was cut by 3 bases and J by 7 bases, with 9 bases left in between. Germline V gene lookup returns CDR1 MNHEY and CDR2 SMNVEV (reference sequence). The CDR3 sequence: CASSFRGGEAFF. The CDR3, as DNA: TGTGCCAGCAGTTTTCGCGGAGGTGAAGCTTTCTTT.

The rearrangement joins TRBV19 to TRBJ2-3; 10 bases align to TRBD2. With 1 base clipped from V and 5 bases from J, the junction kept 3 bases outside the gene matches. Germline V gene lookup returns CDR1 LNHDA and CDR2 SQIVND (reference sequence). The CDR3 extends over 15 amino acids. This chain's CDR3 is CASSIGAGGLDTQYF. The CDR3, as DNA: TGTGCCAGTAGTATAGGAGCGGGGGGGCTAGATACGCAGTATTTT.

The chain couples TRBV5-1 to TRBJ1-2, with a possible D match to TRBD1 (6 bases). CDR3 size: 13 residues. V shed 0 bases and J shed 5 bases, with 8 bases lying between them. CDR1 and CDR2 from the germline V gene are SGHRS and YFSETQ. CDR3 sequence reads: CASSLAGEYGYTF. In nucleotides, the CDR3 is TGCGCCAGCAGCTTGGCAGGGGAGTATGGCTACACCTTC.

The rearrangement joins TRBV4-2 to TRBJ1-2; 12 bases are a match to TRBD1. Germline CDR1 reads LGHNA; CDR2 reads YNFKEQ. The CDR3 extends over 16 amino acids. V trimming: 4 bases; J trimming: 3 bases; junction bases outside the gene matches: 6. In DNA form, the CDR3 reads TGTGCCAGCAGCCCTCTGGGGACAGGGGGCTACTATGGCTACACCTTC. It is translated as CASSPLGTGGYYGYTF.

CDR3 nucleotides: TGCAGCGTTCTGGGGGCGAACACTGAAGCTTTCTTT. This gives the protein CSVLGANTEAFF. The chain recombines TRBV29-1 with TRBJ1-1; D is possibly TRBD1 (6 bases). From germline, CDR1 is SQVTM and CDR2 ANQGSEA. Trimming stripped 5 bases from V and 1 base from J, with 8 bases between. This CDR3 comprises 12 residues.

This rearrangement joins TRBV5-1 to TRBJ1-5; possible D gene TRBD1, 5 bases. The germline CDR1 and CDR2 sequences are SGHRS and YFSETQ. Trimming removed 5 bases from V and 7 bases from J, with 10 bases in between. There are 12 residues in the CDR3. CDR3 protein: CASSARQQPQHF. As DNA, the CDR3 is TGCGCCAGCAGTGCCCGACAGCAGCCCCAGCATTTT.

The chain employs TRBV28 and TRBJ2-5; D not certain. The CDR3 is 12 amino acids. Germline loops: CDR1 MDHEN, CDR2 SYDVKM. With 4 bases removed from V and 0 bases from J, the gap between germline ends came to 3 bases. For the CDR3, the DNA is TGTGCCAGCAGTTCTTACCAAGAGACCCAGTACTTC. It encodes CASSSYQETQYF.

The J gene is TRBJ1-1, the V gene TRBV30; 8 bases map to TRBD1. The CDR3 is 17 amino acids. The V gene end was trimmed by 4 bases and the J gene end by 0 bases; junction bases not matched to a gene: 13. Looked up from germline, CDR1 is GTSNPN and CDR2 is SVGIG (reference sequence). CDR3 sequence reads: CAWNRRFGTGMNTEAFF. CDR3 nucleotide sequence: TGTGCCTGGAACCGGAGGTTTGGGACAGGCATGAACACTGAAGCTTTCTTT.

The genes are TRBV19 and TRBJ2-5; TRBD2 aligns across 9 bases. CDR3 size: 16 residues. V dropped 6 bases and J dropped 5; count of bases not matched to a gene: 13. The V gene's germline CDR1 is LNHDA and CDR2 SQIVND (reference sequence). The CDR3 reads CASSSGVGLALETQYF. CDR3 in DNA: TGTGCCAGTAGCTCGGGAGTGGGACTAGCCCTGGAGACCCAGTACTTC.